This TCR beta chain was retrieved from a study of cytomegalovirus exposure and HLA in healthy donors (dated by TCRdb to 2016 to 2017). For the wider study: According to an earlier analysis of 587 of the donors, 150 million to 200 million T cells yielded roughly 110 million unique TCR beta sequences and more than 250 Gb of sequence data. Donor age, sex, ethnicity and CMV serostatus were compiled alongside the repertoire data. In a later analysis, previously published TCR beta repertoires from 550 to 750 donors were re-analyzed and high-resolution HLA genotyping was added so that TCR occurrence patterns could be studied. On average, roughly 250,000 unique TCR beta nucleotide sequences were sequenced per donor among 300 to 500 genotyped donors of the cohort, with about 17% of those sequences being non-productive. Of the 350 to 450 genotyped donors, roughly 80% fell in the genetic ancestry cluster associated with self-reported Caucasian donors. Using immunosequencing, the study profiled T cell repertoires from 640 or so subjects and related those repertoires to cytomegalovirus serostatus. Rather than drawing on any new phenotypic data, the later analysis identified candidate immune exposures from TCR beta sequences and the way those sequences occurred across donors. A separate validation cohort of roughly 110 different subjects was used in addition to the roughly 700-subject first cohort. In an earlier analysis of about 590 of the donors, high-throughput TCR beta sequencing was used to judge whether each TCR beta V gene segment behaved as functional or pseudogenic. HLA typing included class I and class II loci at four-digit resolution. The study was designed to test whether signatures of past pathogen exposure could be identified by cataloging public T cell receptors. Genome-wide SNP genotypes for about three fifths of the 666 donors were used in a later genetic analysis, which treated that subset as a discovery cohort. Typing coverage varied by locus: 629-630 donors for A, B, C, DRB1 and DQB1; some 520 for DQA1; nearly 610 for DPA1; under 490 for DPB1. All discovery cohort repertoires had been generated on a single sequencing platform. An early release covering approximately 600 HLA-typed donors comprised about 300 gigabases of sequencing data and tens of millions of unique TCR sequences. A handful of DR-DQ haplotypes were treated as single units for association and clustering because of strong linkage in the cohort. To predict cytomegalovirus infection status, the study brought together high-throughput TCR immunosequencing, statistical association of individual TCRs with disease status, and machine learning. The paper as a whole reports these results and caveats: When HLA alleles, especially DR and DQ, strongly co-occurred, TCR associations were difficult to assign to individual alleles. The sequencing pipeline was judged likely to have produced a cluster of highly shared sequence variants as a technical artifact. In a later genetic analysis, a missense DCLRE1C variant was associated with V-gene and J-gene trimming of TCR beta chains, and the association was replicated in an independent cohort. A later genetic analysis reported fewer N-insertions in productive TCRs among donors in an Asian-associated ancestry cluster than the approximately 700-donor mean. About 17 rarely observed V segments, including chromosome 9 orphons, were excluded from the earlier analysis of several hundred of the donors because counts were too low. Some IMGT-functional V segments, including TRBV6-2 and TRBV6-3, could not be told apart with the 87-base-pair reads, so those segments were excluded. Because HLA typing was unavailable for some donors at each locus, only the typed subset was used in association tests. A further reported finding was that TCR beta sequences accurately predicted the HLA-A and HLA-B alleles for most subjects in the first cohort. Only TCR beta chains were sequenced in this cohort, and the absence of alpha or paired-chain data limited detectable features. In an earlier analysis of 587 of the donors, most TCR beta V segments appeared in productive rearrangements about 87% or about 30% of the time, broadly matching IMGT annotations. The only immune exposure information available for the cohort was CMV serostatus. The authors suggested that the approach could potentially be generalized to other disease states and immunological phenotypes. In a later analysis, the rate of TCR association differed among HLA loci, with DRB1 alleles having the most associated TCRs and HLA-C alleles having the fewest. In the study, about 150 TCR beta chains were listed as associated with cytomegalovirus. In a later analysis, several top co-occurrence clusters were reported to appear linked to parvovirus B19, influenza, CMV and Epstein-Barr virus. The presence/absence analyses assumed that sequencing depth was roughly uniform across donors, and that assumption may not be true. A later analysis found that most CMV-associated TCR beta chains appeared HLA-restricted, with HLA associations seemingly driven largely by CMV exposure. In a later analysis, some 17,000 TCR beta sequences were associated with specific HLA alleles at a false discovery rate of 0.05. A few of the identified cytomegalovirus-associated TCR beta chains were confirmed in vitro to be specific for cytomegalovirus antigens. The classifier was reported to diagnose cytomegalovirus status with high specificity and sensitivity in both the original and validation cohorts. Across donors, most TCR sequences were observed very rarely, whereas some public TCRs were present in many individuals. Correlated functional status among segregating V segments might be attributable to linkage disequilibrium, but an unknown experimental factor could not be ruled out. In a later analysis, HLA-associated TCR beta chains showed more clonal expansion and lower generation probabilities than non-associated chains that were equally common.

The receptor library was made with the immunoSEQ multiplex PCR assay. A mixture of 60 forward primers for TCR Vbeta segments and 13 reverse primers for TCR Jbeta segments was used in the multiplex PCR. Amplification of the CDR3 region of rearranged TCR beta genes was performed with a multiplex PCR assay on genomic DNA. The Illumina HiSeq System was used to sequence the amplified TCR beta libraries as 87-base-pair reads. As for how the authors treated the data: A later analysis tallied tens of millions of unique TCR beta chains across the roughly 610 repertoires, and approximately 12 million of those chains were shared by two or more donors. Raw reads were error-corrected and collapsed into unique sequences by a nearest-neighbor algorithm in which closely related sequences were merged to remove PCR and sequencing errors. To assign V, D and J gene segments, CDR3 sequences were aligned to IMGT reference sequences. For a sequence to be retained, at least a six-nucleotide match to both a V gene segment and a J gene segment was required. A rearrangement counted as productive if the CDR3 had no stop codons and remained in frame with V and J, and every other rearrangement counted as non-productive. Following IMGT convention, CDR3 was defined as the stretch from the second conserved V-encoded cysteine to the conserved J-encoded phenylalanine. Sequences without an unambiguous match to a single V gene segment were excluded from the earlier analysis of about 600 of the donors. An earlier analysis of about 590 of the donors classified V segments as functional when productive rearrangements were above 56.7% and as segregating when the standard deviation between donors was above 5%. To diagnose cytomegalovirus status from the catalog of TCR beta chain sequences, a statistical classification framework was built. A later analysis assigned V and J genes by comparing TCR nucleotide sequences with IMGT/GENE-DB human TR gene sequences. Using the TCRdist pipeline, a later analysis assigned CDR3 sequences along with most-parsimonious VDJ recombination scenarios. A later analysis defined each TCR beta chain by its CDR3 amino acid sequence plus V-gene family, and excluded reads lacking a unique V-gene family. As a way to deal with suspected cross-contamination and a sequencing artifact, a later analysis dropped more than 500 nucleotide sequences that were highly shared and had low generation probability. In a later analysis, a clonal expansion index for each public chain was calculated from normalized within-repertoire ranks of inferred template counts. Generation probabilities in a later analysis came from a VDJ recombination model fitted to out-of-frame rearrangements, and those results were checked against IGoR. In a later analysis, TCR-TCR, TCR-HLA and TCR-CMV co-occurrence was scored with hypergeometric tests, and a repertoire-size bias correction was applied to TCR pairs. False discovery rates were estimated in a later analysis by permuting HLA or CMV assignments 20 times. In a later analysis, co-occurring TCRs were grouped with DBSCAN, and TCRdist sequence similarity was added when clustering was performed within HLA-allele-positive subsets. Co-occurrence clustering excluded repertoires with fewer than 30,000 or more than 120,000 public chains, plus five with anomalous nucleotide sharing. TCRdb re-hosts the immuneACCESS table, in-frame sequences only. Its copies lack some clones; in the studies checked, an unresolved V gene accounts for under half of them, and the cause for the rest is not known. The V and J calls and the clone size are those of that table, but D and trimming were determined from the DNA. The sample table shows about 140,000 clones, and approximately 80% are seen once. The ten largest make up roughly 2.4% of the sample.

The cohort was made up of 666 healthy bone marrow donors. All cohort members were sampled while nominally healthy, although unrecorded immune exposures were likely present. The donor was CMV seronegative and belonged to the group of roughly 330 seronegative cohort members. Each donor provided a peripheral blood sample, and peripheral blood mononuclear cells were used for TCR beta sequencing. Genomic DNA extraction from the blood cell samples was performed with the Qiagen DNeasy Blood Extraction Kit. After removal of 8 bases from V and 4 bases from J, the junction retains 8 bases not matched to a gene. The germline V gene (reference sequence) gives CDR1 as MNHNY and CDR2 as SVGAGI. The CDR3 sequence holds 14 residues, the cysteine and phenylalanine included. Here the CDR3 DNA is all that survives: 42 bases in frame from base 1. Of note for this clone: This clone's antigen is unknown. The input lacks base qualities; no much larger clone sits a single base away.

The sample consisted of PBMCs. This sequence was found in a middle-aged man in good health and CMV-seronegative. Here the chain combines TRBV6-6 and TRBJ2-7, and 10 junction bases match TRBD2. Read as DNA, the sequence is TGTGCCAGCCGTCTCAGCGGGAGGGGTTACGAGCAGTACTTC. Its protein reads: CASRLSGRGYEQYF.